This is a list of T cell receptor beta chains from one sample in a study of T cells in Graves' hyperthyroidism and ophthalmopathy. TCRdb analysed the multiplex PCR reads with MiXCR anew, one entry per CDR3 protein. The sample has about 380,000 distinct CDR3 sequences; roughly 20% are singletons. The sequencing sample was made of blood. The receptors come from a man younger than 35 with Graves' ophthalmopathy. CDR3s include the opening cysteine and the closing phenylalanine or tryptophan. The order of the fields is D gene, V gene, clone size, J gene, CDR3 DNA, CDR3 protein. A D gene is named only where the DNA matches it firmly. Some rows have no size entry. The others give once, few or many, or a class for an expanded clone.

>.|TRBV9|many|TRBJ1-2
TGTGCCAGCAGCCCCACCTTACGCGAAGACTATGGCTACACCTTC
CASSPTLREDYGYTF
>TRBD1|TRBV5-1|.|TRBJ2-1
TGCGCCAGCAGTCTACCCCTCGGGACAGGGATTAACGATGAGCAGTTCTTC
CASSLPLGTGINDEQFF
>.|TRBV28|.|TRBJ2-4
TGTGCCAGCAGCTCACCTAAAAACATTCAGTACTTC
CASSSPKNIQYF
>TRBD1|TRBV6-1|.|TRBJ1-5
TGTGCCAGCATGCCGACAGGGGATGCTCAGCCCCAGCATTTT
CASMPTGDAQPQHF
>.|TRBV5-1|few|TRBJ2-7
TGCGCCAGCAGCTTGGGCCCCGGCGGGGCCTCTTCCGACGAGCAGTACTTC
CASSLGPGGASSDEQYF
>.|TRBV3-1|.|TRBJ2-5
TGTGCCAGCAGCCAAGTGCTGAATCAAGAGACCCAGTACTTC
CASSQVLNQETQYF
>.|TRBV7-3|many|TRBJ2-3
TGTGCCAGCAGCTTAAATTCTGGCCCCCGCTCAGCTCATACGCAGTATTTT
CASSLNSGPRSAHTQYF
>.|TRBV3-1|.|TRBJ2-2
TGTGCCAGCAGCCAAGAATACAGGAACACCGGGGAGCTGTTTTTT
CASSQEYRNTGELFF
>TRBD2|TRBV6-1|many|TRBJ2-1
TGTGCCAGCAGGCAAACTAGCGGGGGAGCCACGTTCGCTGAGCAGTTCTTC
CASRQTSGGATFAEQFF
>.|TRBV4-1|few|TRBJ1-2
TGCGCCAGCAGCCAAGCGGGGAGTGGGATGGTACGCTATGGCTACACCTTC
CASSQAGSGMVRYGYTF
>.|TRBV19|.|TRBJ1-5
TGTGCCAGTAGTATAATTGAGGGCAGTCACCCCCAGCATTTT
CASSIIEGSHPQHF
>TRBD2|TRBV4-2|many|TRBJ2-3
TGTGCCAGCAGCCAAGAGTTTGGCCGCGGGGGGCTCGGAGATACGCAGTATTTT
CASSQEFGRGGLGDTQYF
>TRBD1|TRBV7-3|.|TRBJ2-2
TGTGCCAGCAAAGGACAGGGGGGCGGCGGGGAGCTGTTTTTT
CASKGQGGGGELFF
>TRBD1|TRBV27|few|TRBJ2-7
TGTGCCAGCAGTTTATGGGGACAGCCCTACGAGCAGTACTTC
CASSLWGQPYEQYF